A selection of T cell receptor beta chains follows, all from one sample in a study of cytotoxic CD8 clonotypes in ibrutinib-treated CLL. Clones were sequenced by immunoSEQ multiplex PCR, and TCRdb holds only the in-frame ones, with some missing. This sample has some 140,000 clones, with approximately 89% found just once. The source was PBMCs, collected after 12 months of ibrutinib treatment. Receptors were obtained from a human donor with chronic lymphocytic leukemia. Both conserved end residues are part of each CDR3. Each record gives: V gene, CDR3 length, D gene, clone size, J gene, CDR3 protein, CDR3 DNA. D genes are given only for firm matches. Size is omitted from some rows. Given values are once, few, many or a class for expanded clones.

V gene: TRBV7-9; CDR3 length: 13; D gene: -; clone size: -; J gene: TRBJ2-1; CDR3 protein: CASSLGEPHGQFF; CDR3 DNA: TGTGCCAGCAGCTTAGGGGAGCCCCATGGGCAGTTCTTC
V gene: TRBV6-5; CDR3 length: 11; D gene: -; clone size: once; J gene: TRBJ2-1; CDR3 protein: CASSRGNEQFF; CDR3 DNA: TGTGCCAGCAGTCGAGGGAATGAGCAGTTCTTC
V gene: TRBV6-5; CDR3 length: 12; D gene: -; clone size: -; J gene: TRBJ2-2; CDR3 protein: CASTILPGELFF; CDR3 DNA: TGTGCCAGCACTATACTCCCCGGGGAGCTGTTTTTT
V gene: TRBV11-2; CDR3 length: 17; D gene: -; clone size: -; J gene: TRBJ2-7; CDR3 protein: CASSLARFGRSSYEQYF; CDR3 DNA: TGTGCCAGCAGCTTAGCTCGTTTTGGGCGGAGCTCCTACGAGCAGTACTTC
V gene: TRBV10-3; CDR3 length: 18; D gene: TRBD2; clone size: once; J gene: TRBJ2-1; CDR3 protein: CAISESGAGGPKGGEQFF; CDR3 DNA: TGTGCCATCAGTGAGTCCGGAGCGGGAGGCCCGAAGGGCGGTGAGCAGTTCTTC
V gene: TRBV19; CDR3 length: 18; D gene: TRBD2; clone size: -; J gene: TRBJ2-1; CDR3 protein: CASSIDVVVAGARNEQFF; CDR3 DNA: TGTGCCAGTAGTATTGATGTCGTGGTCGCGGGAGCTAGGAATGAGCAGTTCTTC
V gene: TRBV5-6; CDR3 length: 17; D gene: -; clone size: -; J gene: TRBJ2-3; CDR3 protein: CASSLEGLRNSTDTQYF; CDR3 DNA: TGTGCCAGCAGCTTGGAGGGACTCAGGAATAGCACAGATACGCAGTATTTT
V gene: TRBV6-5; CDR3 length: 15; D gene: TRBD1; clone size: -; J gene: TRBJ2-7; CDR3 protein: CASTIGQGSSYEQYF; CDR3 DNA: TGTGCCAGTACCATCGGACAGGGAAGCTCCTACGAGCAGTACTTC
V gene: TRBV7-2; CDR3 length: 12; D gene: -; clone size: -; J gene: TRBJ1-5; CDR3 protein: CASSFDRQPQHF; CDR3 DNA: TGTGCCAGCAGCTTCGACAGACAGCCCCAGCATTTT
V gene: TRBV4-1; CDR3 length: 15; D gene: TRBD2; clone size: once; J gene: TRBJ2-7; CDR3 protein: CASSPDGTSGREQYF; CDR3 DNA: TGCGCCAGCAGCCCAGACGGGACTAGCGGAAGGGAGCAGTACTTC
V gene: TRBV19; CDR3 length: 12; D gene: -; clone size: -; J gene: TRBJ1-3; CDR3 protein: CASTRSGNTIYF; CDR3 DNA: TGTGCCAGTACCCGCTCTGGAAACACCATATATTTT
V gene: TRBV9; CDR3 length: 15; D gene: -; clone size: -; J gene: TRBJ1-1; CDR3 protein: CASSVLRRLDTEAFF; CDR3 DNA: TGTGCCAGCAGCGTGCTTAGGCGCTTGGACACTGAAGCTTTCTTT
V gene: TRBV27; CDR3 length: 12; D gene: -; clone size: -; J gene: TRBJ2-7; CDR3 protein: CASRGEFYEQYF; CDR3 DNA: TGTGCCAGCAGGGGGGAGTTCTACGAGCAGTACTTC
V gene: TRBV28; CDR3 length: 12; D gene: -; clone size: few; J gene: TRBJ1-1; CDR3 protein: CASEVRNTEAFF; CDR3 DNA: TGTGCCAGTGAGGTAAGGAACACTGAAGCTTTCTTT
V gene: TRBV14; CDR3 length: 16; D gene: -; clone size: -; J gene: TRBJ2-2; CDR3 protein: CASSQVSARSTGELFF; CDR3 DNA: TGTGCCAGCAGCCAAGTTTCAGCGCGCTCCACCGGGGAGCTGTTTTTT
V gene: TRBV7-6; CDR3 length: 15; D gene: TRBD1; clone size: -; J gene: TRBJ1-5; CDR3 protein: CASSTTGSSNQPQHF; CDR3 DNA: TGTGCCAGCAGCACGACAGGGTCTAGCAATCAGCCCCAGCATTTT
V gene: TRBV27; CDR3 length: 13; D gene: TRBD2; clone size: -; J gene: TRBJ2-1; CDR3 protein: CASSVFSRGEQFF; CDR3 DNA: TGTGCCAGCAGCGTATTTTCGCGGGGGGAGCAGTTCTTC
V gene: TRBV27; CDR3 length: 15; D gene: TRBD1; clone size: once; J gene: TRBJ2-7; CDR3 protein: CASRAWTGKEAEQYF; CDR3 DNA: TGTGCCAGCAGAGCCTGGACAGGGAAGGAAGCCGAGCAGTACTTC
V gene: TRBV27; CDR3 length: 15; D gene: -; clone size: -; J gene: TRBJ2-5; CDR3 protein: CASSFIPAYQETQYF; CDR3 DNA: TGTGCCAGCAGTTTCATTCCGGCGTACCAAGAGACCCAGTACTTC
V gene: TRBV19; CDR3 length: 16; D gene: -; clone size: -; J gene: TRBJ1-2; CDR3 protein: CASSIGVRGYDYGYTF; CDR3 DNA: TGTGCCAGTAGTATTGGTGTGCGGGGGTACGACTATGGCTACACCTTC
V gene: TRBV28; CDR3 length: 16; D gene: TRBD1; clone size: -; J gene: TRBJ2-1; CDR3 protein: CASSGPGQGTINEQFF; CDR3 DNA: TGTGCCAGCAGCGGACCGGGACAGGGTACAATCAATGAGCAGTTCTTC
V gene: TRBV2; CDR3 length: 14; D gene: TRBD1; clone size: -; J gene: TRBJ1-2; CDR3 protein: CASRVGQGRDGYTF; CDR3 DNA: TGTGCCAGCAGGGTGGGACAGGGAAGGGATGGCTACACCTTC
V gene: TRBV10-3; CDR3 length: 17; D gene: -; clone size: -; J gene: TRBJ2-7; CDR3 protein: CAISESVWLYRGYEQYF; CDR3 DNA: TGTGCCATCAGTGAGTCCGTGTGGTTATATCGAGGCTACGAGCAGTACTTC
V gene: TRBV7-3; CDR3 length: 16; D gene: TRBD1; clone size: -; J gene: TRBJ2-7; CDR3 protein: CASSLKIDRGPNEQYF; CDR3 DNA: TGTGCCAGCAGCTTAAAGATCGACAGGGGGCCTAACGAGCAGTACTTC
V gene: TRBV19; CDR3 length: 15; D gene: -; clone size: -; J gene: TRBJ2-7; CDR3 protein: CASSISPGETYEQYF; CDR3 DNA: TGTGCCAGTAGTATATCCCCGGGGGAAACCTACGAGCAGTACTTC
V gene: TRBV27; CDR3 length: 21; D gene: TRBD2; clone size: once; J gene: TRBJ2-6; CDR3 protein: CASSLFGLAGEGGSGANVLTF; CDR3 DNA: TGTGCCAGCAGTTTATTCGGACTAGCGGGAGAGGGGGGCTCTGGGGCCAACGTCCTGACTTTC
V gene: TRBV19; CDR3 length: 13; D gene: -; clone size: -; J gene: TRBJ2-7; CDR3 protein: CASSIPTAYEQYF; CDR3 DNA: TGTGCCAGTAGTATTCCGACAGCCTACGAGCAGTACTTC
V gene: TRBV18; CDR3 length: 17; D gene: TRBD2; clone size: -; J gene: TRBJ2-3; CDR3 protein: CASTPLVSGGLTDTQYF; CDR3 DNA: TGTGCCAGTACGCCCCTTGTTAGCGGGGGACTCACAGATACGCAGTATTTT
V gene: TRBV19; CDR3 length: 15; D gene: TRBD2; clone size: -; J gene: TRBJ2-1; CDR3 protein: CASSVKIAGEREQFF; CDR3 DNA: TGTGCCAGTAGTGTTAAAATAGCGGGAGAGCGGGAGCAGTTCTTC
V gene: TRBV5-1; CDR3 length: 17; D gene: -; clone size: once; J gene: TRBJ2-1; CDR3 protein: CASSPSRRASSYNEQFF; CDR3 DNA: TGCGCCAGCAGCCCGAGCCGGCGCGCGAGCTCCTACAATGAGCAGTTCTTC
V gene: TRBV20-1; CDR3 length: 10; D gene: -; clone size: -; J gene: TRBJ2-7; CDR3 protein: CSAGPYEQYF; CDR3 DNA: TGCAGTGCTGGACCATACGAGCAGTACTTC
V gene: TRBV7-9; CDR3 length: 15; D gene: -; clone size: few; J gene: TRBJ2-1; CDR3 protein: CASSPPGRGHNEQFF; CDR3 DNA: TGTGCCAGCAGCCCCCCGGGGCGTGGACACAATGAGCAGTTCTTC
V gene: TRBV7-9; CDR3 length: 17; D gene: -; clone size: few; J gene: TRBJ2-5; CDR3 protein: CASSLNYGQGLRETQYF; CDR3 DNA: TGTGCCAGCAGCTTAAACTATGGGCAGGGTTTGAGGGAGACCCAGTACTTC
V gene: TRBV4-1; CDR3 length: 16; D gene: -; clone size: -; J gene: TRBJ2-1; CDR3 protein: CASSRDLGVLYNEQFF; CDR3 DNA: TGCGCCAGCAGCCGAGACCTAGGGGTTCTCTACAATGAGCAGTTCTTC
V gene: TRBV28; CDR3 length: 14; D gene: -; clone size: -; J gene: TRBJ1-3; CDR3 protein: CASYRTDSGNTIYF; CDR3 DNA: TGTGCCAGCTACCGGACGGACTCTGGAAACACCATATATTTT
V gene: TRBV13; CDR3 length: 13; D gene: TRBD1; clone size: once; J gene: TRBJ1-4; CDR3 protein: CASSWDRNEKLFF; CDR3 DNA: TGTGCCAGCAGTTGGGACAGGAATGAAAAACTGTTTTTT
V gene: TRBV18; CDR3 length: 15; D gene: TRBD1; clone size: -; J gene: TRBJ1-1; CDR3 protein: CASSQITGANTEAFF; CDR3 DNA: TGTGCCAGCTCACAGATCACAGGGGCGAACACTGAAGCTTTCTTT
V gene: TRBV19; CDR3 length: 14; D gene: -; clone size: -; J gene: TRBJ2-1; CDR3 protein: CASSIQGRRNEQFF; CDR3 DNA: TGTGCCAGTAGTATACAGGGGAGGAGGAATGAGCAGTTCTTC
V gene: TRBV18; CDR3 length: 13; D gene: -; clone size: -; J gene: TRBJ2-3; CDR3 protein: CASSPVGSGTQYF; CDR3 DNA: TGTGCCAGCTCACCTGTTGGATCGGGTACGCAGTATTTT
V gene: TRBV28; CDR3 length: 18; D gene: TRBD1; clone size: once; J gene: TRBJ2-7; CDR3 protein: CASTPGGQGNFGTYEQYF; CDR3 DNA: TGTGCCAGCACCCCAGGGGGACAGGGGAATTTTGGTACCTACGAGCAGTACTTC
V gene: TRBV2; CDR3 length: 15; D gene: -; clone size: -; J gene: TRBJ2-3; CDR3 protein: CASSEALVRGDTQYF; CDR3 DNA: TGTGCCAGCAGTGAAGCGCTTGTCCGAGGGGATACGCAGTATTTT
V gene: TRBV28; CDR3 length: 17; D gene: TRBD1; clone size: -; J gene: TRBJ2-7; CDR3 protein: CASSEPIGQGASYEQYF; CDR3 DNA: TGTGCCAGCAGTGAACCAATCGGACAGGGGGCTTCCTACGAGCAGTACTTC